This T cell receptor (beta chain) was recovered during a study of technical replicates of blood from a handful of donors. The V gene's germline CDR1 is SGHDT and CDR2 YYEEEE. The CDR3 has 18 residues. The ends were cut back, 2 bases at V and 4 bases at J, with 23 bases in the middle. Assay used: immunoSEQ multiplex PCR; TCRdb lists only in-frame clones, some missing. The table records about 83,000 clones, roughly 94% of them present only once. The genes are TRBV5-6 and TRBJ2-3; TRBD2 might be the D (5 bases). This sequence was found in a human donor in good health. Sequences were obtained from T cells isolated from PBMCs. Written as DNA, the CDR3 is TGTGCCAGCAGCTTAGTCGGGTTACGGGGTAAGGAGTCAGATACGCAGTATTTT. This encodes CASSLVGLRGKESDTQYF.